The clone carrying this T cell receptor (beta chain) was observed a handful of times. Its antigen is undetermined. With 3 bases clipped from V and 10 bases from J, the junction kept 3 bases outside the gene matches. CDR3 length equals 11 residues. Germline values: CDR1 GTSNPN, CDR2 SVGIG (reference sequence). These data belong to a study of graft-versus-host responses after intestinal transplantation. Study-wide context: Every one of the recipients received anti-thymocyte globulin induction and afterwards took tacrolimus and steroids for 3 to 4 years. Study outcomes and limitations: Present in recipient marrow, GvH clones included some that appeared first in ileum or blood. Graft-donor T cell macrochimerism in patients accompanied high graft-versus-host to host-versus-graft clonal ratios in allografts.

Here immunoSEQ multiplex PCR was the method, and the copy in TCRdb shows in-frame clones only, minus some. The table lists some 110,000 clones, more than 90% of them singletons, with roughly 0.23% in the top ten. The genes are TRBV30 and TRBJ2-1; 7 nucleotides match TRBD2. Sequencing was performed on unstimulated CD4+ T cells sorted from spleen or lymph node cells, taken before transplant. This receptor was obtained from a human donor who was the organ donor for an intestinal transplant. CDR3 DNA sequence: TGTGCCTGGAGATCGACTAGCGAGCAGTTCTTC. Its protein product is CAWRSTSEQFF.